The sequence of this T cell receptor (beta chain) was determined in a study of human T cells and chemical hapten exposure. About the research overall: TCR yield per sample varied, mainly due to pooled library volumes.

Each CDR3 protein gets one entry after TCRdb re-called the RACE reads with MiXCR. The data hold around 300,000 distinct CDR3 sequences, with 5.5% observed a single time. Germline V CDR1 and CDR2: SGHDN, FVKESK. The junction had 12 bases not matched to a gene; V was cut back by 3 bases and J by 9 bases. There are 15 residues in the CDR3. Time point noted: pre-sensitization, week 0. Described treatment: therapeutic diphenylcyclopropenone sensitization with weekly scalp DPC. This clonotype has more than one count but fewer than ten. The TCR comes from a young woman with alopecia areata. Some clones in this sample may be carry-over from other donors' samples. V is TRBV14 and J is TRBJ2-3; 7 nucleotides align to TRBD1. The sample was whole blood, taken in connection with sensitization to the hapten diphenylcyclopropenone (DPC). CDR3 sequence reads: CASSQIPRQGQTQYF. CDR3 nucleotides: TGTGCCAGCAGCCAGATCCCCCGACAGGGTCAGACGCAGTATTTT.